This is a list of T cell receptor beta chains from one sample in a study of OX40 agonist ivuxolimab in advanced cancers. The repertoire was sequenced with immunoSEQ multiplex PCR; TCRdb's copy has only in-frame clones and lacks some. The table records about 66,000 clones, 75% to 90% of them present only once. The sequenced sample was CD4+ or CD8+ T cells sorted from blood, obtained in a trial of the OX40 agonist ivuxolimab. The origin of the receptors is an adult with an advanced solid tumor such as melanoma, head and neck, liver or kidney cancer. Each CDR3 is given with its conserved first and last residue. D genes are given only for firm matches. Size is stated for part of the rows, as once, few or many counts, or as a class when the clone is expanded.

CDR3 protein | CDR3 DNA | D gene | V gene | clone size | J gene
CASSLSTGGNTEAFF | TGTGCCAGCAGTTTGTCCACAGGGGGGAACACTGAAGCTTTCTTT | TRBD1 | TRBV27 | once | TRBJ1-1
CASSEASGTDTQYF | TGTGCCAGCAGTGAGGCTAGCGGCACAGATACGCAGTATTTT | NA | TRBV6-1 | NA | TRBJ2-3
CASSIVRTGERPLHF | TGTGCCAGTAGTATAGTCCGGACAGGGGAAAGACCCCTCCACTTT | TRBD1 | TRBV19 | few | TRBJ1-6
CASSPPRGYEQYF | TGTGCCAGCAGCCCCCCCCGGGGCTACGAGCAGTACTTC | NA | TRBV9 | NA | TRBJ2-7
CATSRVGGPSGEGGANVLTF | TGTGCCACCAGCAGAGTAGGTGGGCCTAGCGGGGAAGGCGGGGCCAACGTCCTGACTTTC | TRBD2 | TRBV15 | NA | TRBJ2-6
CASSPGQVRTSGELFF | TGTGCCAGCAGCCCCGGGCAGGTCAGAACCTCCGGGGAGCTGTTTTTT | NA | TRBV11-2 | NA | TRBJ2-2
CATSLPGGYTGELFF | TGTGCCACCAGCCTCCCGGGAGGGTACACCGGGGAGCTGTTTTTT | TRBD2 | TRBV13 | NA | TRBJ2-2
CASSPKTGELFF | TGTGCCAGCAGCCCCAAGACCGGGGAGCTGTTTTTT | NA | TRBV7-9 | NA | TRBJ2-2
CASSLSGATNEKLFF | TGTGCCAGCAGTTTATCAGGGGCAACTAATGAAAAACTGTTTTTT | NA | TRBV27 | NA | TRBJ1-4
CASIGTENTGELFF | TGTGCCAGCATCGGGACAGAGAACACCGGGGAGCTGTTTTTT | TRBD1 | TRBV27 | NA | TRBJ2-2
CASTSSWGQNTEAFF | TGTGCCAGCACCTCTAGTTGGGGACAGAACACTGAAGCTTTCTTT | NA | TRBV27 | NA | TRBJ1-1
CASSLPGRETQYF | TGTGCCAGCAGTTTACCAGGGAGGGAGACCCAGTACTTC | NA | TRBV27 | NA | TRBJ2-5
CASSLYRDTQYF | TGTGCCAGCAGCTTATACAGGGATACGCAGTATTTT | NA | TRBV7-9 | NA | TRBJ2-3
CASSLPDNYGYTF | TGTGCCAGCAGCTTGCCGGATAACTATGGCTACACCTTC | NA | TRBV7-9 | NA | TRBJ1-2
CASSLIGQGRNTEAFF | TGTGCCAGCAGCTTAATTGGACAGGGGAGGAACACTGAAGCTTTCTTT | TRBD1 | TRBV13 | NA | TRBJ1-1
CASSLALGRGASINEQFF | TGTGCCAGCAGCTTAGCCCTGGGGCGGGGAGCATCAATCAATGAGCAGTTCTTC | NA | TRBV5-6 | NA | TRBJ2-1
CASSPSPAGYTGELFF | TGTGCCAGCAGCCCCTCACCAGCGGGGTACACCGGGGAGCTGTTTTTT | TRBD2 | TRBV7-8 | NA | TRBJ2-2
CASHPRRGQETQYF | TGCGCCAGCCATCCCCGGAGAGGGCAAGAGACCCAGTACTTC | NA | TRBV5-1 | NA | TRBJ2-5
CASSYDPSSGNTIYF | TGTGCCAGCAGTTACGATCCGTCCTCTGGAAACACCATATATTTT | NA | TRBV6-5 | NA | TRBJ1-3
CASSIINRFEAGAAYNEQFF | TGTGCCAGTAGTATTATTAACAGGTTTGAGGCGGGAGCCGCCTACAATGAGCAGTTCTTC | TRBD2 | TRBV19 | NA | TRBJ2-1
CASSFQGSYNEQFF | TGTGCCAGCAGCTTTCAAGGCAGCTACAATGAGCAGTTCTTC | NA | TRBV11-2 | once | TRBJ2-1
CASSLWGGSSYEQYF | TGTGCCAGCAGCTTGTGGGGCGGGAGCTCCTACGAGCAGTACTTC | TRBD2 | TRBV5-4 | NA | TRBJ2-7
CASSQDTQLNTEAFF | TGTGCCAGCAGCCAAGATACCCAGCTGAACACTGAAGCTTTCTTT | NA | TRBV14 | NA | TRBJ1-1
CASSQVGDDEQYF | TGTGCCAGCAGCCAAGTGGGGGATGACGAGCAGTACTTC | NA | TRBV4-2 | NA | TRBJ2-7
CASREYTTALNTEAFF | TGTGCCAGCAGGGAATATACGACAGCACTAAACACTGAAGCTTTCTTT | NA | TRBV27 | NA | TRBJ1-1
CASSPSGTSGSEQFF | TGTGCCAGCAGCCCTTCAGGGACTAGCGGGAGTGAGCAGTTCTTC | TRBD2 | TRBV7-9 | NA | TRBJ2-1
CASSIVGVGNEQFF | TGTGCCAGTAGTATTGTGGGAGTGGGCAATGAGCAGTTCTTC | NA | TRBV19 | once | TRBJ2-1
CASTGQGVYEQYF | TGTGCCAGCACGGGACAGGGAGTTTACGAGCAGTACTTC | TRBD1 | TRBV2 | NA | TRBJ2-7
CASTPGGRLSYEQYF | TGTGCCAGCACCCCCGGGGGCCGATTATCCTACGAGCAGTACTTC | NA | TRBV7-9 | NA | TRBJ2-7
CAIAGGRSYEQYF | TGTGCCATCGCCGGGGGGCGTTCCTACGAGCAGTACTTC | NA | TRBV7-2 | once | TRBJ2-7
CASSRYLTGEGNQPQHF | TGTGCCAGCAGCCGATACCTTACAGGGGAAGGCAATCAGCCCCAGCATTTT | TRBD1 | TRBV4-2 | NA | TRBJ1-5
CASSVSGWSEKLFF | TGTGCCAGCAGCGTATCGGGGTGGAGTGAAAAACTGTTTTTT | NA | TRBV9 | NA | TRBJ1-4
CASSLPGGGSTDTQYF | TGTGCCAGCAGCCTTCCGGGTGGTGGGAGCACAGATACGCAGTATTTT | NA | TRBV9 | NA | TRBJ2-3
CASSGGPRGQETQYF | TGTGCCAGCAGTGGGGGACCGAGGGGGCAAGAGACCCAGTACTTC | NA | TRBV6-1 | NA | TRBJ2-5
CASSLRAGGPCEQYF | TGCGCCAGCAGCTTGAGAGCGGGGGGACCCTGCGAGCAGTACTTC | TRBD2 | TRBV5-1 | NA | TRBJ2-7